The 8 T cell receptor beta chains below were found in one sample sequenced in a study of T cell repertoires in ileal Crohn's disease. The repertoire was sequenced with immunoSEQ multiplex PCR; TCRdb's copy has only in-frame clones and lacks some. The data show 5,500 to 9,000 clones, about 78% seen once. The sample's time point: proximal margin of the surgical specimen (macroscopically non-inflamed). Input material: ileal tissue. The receptors stem from an adult with Crohn's disease.

The chain has TRBV30 and TRBJ1-2; weak D call: TRBD1 (5 bases). This CDR3 is 12 amino acids long. V lost 3 bases to trimming and J lost 4 bases, with 9 bases between them. Germline V gives CDR1 GTSNPN, CDR2 SVGIG (reference sequence). CDR3 in amino acids: CAWSAGGYGYTF. The CDR3 region has the DNA TGTGCCTGGAGCGCGGGGGGCTATGGCTACACCTTC.

Here the CDR3 reads CASSWTGPMGETQYF. In DNA form, the CDR3 reads TGTGCCAGCAGTTGGACAGGGCCCATGGGAGAGACCCAGTACTTC. This rearrangement joins TRBV2 to TRBJ2-5; TRBD1 agrees at 8 bases. Unmatched junction bases numbered 9, after V lost 5 bases and J lost 4 bases. This CDR3 has 15 amino acids. The germline V gene encodes CDR1 SNHLY and CDR2 FYNNEI.

V usage is TRBV7-2 and J usage is TRBJ2-7; D is perhaps TRBD2 (6 bases). The V gene lost 5 bases and the J gene lost 0 bases, with 14 bases spanning the gap. This CDR3 has 15 residues. Germline V gives CDR1 SGHTA, CDR2 FQGNSA. The CDR3 loop is CASSPLGSGSYEQYF. The CDR3 DNA reads as TGTGCCAGCAGCCCCCTGGGTAGCGGCTCCTACGAGCAGTACTTC.

The V gene is TRBV5-1, the J gene TRBJ2-7, with D possibly being TRBD2 (6 bases). The V gene lost 0 bases and the J gene lost 2 bases, with 15 bases spanning the gap. This CDR3 spans 16 amino acids. CDR1 and CDR2 from the germline V gene are SGHRS and YFSETQ. In DNA, the CDR3 is TGCGCCAGCAGCTTGGGAGTCGGGACTTCTACCTACGAGCAGTACTTC. Translated: CASSLGVGTSTYEQYF.

Only a few counts were recorded for this clone. The chain links TRBV10-3 to TRBJ1-2, with a possible D match to TRBD1 (5 bases). The V end lost 4 bases, the J end lost 6 bases, and 12 bases lay between the germline ends. This CDR3 is built from 13 residues. Per germline, CDR1 ENHRY and CDR2 SYGVKD. CDR3 DNA sequence: TGTGCCATCAGTGGGGAGGGGAAGGATGGCTACACCTTC. Translating gives CAISGEGKDGYTF.

The gene calls are TRBV19 and TRBJ2-7; 12 nucleotides line up with TRBD2. This CDR3 has 15 residues. V was clipped by 5 bases and J by 2 bases; unmatched bases: 4. Germline V gene sequence: CDR1 LNHDA, CDR2 SQIVND (reference sequence). The DNA for the CDR3 is TGTGCCAGTAGTCCCTCTAGCGGGGGGGCCTACGAGCAGTACTTC. Translating gives CASSPSSGGAYEQYF.

This clone counts as large. The chain combines TRBV20-1 with TRBJ1-5, with D tentatively TRBD1 (6 bases). V was clipped by 5 bases and J by 9 bases, with 11 bases between them. The CDR3 length is 11 residues. CDR1 is DFQATT and CDR2 is SNEGSKA in the germline V gene (reference sequence). CDR3 residues: CSAPSQGPQHF. The DNA of the CDR3 is TGCAGTGCTCCATCACAGGGGCCCCAGCATTTT.

This rearrangement joins TRBV29-1 to TRBJ2-5; 10 bases are a match to TRBD2. V lost 2 bases to trimming and J lost 4 bases; unmatched junction nucleotides: 13. This CDR3 is built from 17 residues. Germline V gene data show CDR1 as SQVTM and CDR2 as ANQGSEA. CDR3 sequence: CSVERETSGLVGETQYF. The CDR3 nucleotides are TGCAGCGTTGAAAGAGAGACTAGCGGGCTAGTCGGAGAGACCCAGTACTTC.